This T cell receptor beta chain was profiled in a study of siplizumab effects on memory and regulatory T cells. Findings and caveats of the study: Naive or memory phenotype was unassignable for roughly 75-95% of proliferating CD4+ or CD8+ clones. Suppression by proliferating Tregs derived from siplizumab cultures was not verified.

V shed 2 bases and J shed 1 base, with 14 bases lying between them. This CDR3 has 17 amino acids. Germline V gives CDR1 SGHTA, CDR2 FQGTGA. Notes on this clone: Its antigen is still unknown.

Data came from immunoSEQ multiplex PCR; TCRdb stores just in-frame clones and leaves some out. The sample contains approximately 110,000 clones, 92% of which appear only once. The sequencing input was Tregs sorted from blood. The rearrangement uses TRBV7-3 and TRBJ2-2; no firm D call. The clonotype comes from a human donor in good health. CDR3 DNA: TGTGCCAGCAGCTTATCGTCGGCAGTTCGGAACACCGGGGAGCTGTTTTTT. Translation gives CASSLSSAVRNTGELFF.